This TCR beta chain was identified during a study of blood T cell repertoires in COVID-19. Looking at the study overall: Researchers got acute and convalescent COVID-19 samples from the United States, Italy and Spain. PBMCs, B-cell-depleted T cells, or T cells provided the cDNA or gDNA that made up the material.

Between the trimmed V and J ends, which lost 2 bases and 0 bases, there was a span of 13 bases. Germline V lookup: CDR1 SGHTA, CDR2 FQGNSA. The CDR3 extends over 16 amino acids. Some clones are missing from TCRdb's copy, which holds only in-frame ones; the method was immunoSEQ multiplex PCR. This sample has about 400,000 clones, with around nine tenths found just once. This clonotype was obtained from a woman in her forties or fifties who had recovered from COVID-19. Material: PBMCs or T cells enriched from blood (not recorded which). The rearrangement joins TRBV7-2 to TRBJ2-5; D might be TRBD2 (6 bases). CDR3 DNA: TGTGCCAGCAGCTTATATTTTGCGGGGCACCAAGAGACCCAGTACTTC. This gives the protein CASSLYFAGHQETQYF.